What follows are 11 T cell receptor beta chains derived from one specimen sequenced in a study of T cell clonotyping in hematopoietic cell transplantation. The method was immunoSEQ multiplex PCR; TCRdb's version includes in-frame clones alone and lacks a portion of them. This sample yields several thousand clones, of which 77% are seen a single time; about 33% belongs to the top ten. This sample comprised PBMCs, obtained 100 days after allogeneic stem cell transplant. The receptors here all came from a female patient in her 30s who had an allogeneic stem cell transplant, so the T cells may come from the graft donor. Some clones in this sample may be carry-over from other donors' samples.

To note about this clone: Other DNA sequences in the same sample also yield this CDR3. The chain employs TRBV19 and TRBJ2-1; 8 bases agree with TRBD1. This CDR3 has 15 amino acids. Germline lookup yields CDR1 LNHDA and CDR2 SQIVND (reference sequence). J gave up 3 bases and V 9 bases, and 10 bases lay outside the gene matches. The chain's CDR3 is CASSFGTGVYNEQFF. CDR3 nucleotide sequence: TGTGCCAGCTCTTTTGGGACAGGAGTCTACAATGAGCAGTTCTTC.

This sequence joins TRBV25-1 and TRBJ1-3; no clear D. The CDR3 covers 15 residues. Between the trimmed V and J ends, which lost 2 bases and 1 base, there was a span of 9 bases. Germline CDR1 is MGHDK and CDR2 is SYGVNS. This CDR3 reads CASSERGLSGNTIYF. CDR3 in DNA: TGTGCCAGCAGTGAACGGGGTCTTTCTGGAAACACCATATATTTT.

The chain uses TRBV11-2 and TRBJ1-2, with D unclear. This CDR3 comprises 13 residues. Deletions cut 3 bases from V and 2 bases from J, with 7 bases between. The germline V gene encodes CDR1 SGHAT and CDR2 FQNNGV. CDR3 nucleotide sequence: TGTGCCAGCAGCTTGGGCCTGAACTATGGCTACACCTTC. Translating gives CASSLGLNYGYTF. Drawing the rest from reference TRBV11-2 and TRBJ1-2, the complete variable domain is EAGVAQSPRYKIIEKRQSVAFWCNPISGHATLYWYQQILGQGPKLLIQFQNNGVVDDSQLPKDRFSAERLKGVDSTLKIQPAKLEDSAVYLCASSLGLNYGYTFGSGTRLTVV.

The chain uses TRBV7-9 and TRBJ2-7; D is possibly TRBD1 (5 bases). Germline V gene lookup returns CDR1 SEHNR and CDR2 FQNEAQ (reference sequence). The CDR3 totals 15 residues. Trimming removed 2 bases at V and 3 bases at J, with 14 bases between. This chain's CDR3 is CASSLSGSSNYEQYF. CDR3 coding DNA: TGTGCCAGCAGCTTATCAGGGTCCTCAAACTACGAGCAGTACTTC.

V is TRBV5-1 and J is TRBJ2-5, with 7 bases lining up with TRBD1. Germline V CDR1 and CDR2: SGHRS, YFSETQ. CDR3 length: 16 amino acids. The junction had 15 bases not matched to a gene; V was cut back by 5 bases and J by 5 bases. CDR3 bases: TGCGCCAGCAGTTACCGACAGGGTCTTGATGTCGAGACCCAGTACTTC. Translation gives CASSYRQGLDVETQYF.

This clone was seen more than once but under ten times. V usage is TRBV18 and J usage is TRBJ1-2, with 8 bases fitting TRBD1. The germline V gene encodes CDR1 KGHSH and CDR2 LQKENI. J lost 6 bases, V lost 6 bases, and 6 bases had no gene match. The length of the CDR3 is 13 residues. CDR3 residues: CASSQDRENGYTF. The CDR3, as DNA: TGTGCCAGCTCCCAGGACAGGGAGAATGGCTACACCTTC.

V usage is TRBV4-2 and J usage is TRBJ1-4, with a tentative D call TRBD1 (6 bases). The CDR3 sequence is 15 residues long. Trimming took 3 bases from V and 4 from J, leaving 12 bases between them. Germline V lookup: CDR1 LGHNA, CDR2 YNFKEQ. The CDR3 DNA is TGTGCCAGCAGCCAGGGGAACAGGGATAATGAAAAACTGTTTTTT. Amino acids: CASSQGNRDNEKLFF.

This clone was seen a few times. V gene TRBV5-4 combines with J gene TRBJ2-6, with TRBD1 matching 9 bases. V shed 3 bases, J shed 3 bases, and the junction held 4 bases outside the gene matches. This CDR3 is 16 amino acids long. Germline lookup yields CDR1 SGHNT and CDR2 YYREEE (reference sequence). This CDR3 is CASSSGQGHGANVLTF. DNA for the CDR3: TGTGCCAGCAGCTCCGGACAGGGGCATGGGGCCAACGTCCTGACTTTC.

This clone was seen a single time. The rearrangement uses TRBV4-3 and TRBJ1-2; 7 bases fit TRBD1. Germline V gives CDR1 LGHNA, CDR2 YSLEER. The CDR3 consists of 16 residues. V lost 0 bases, J lost 4 bases, and 8 bases stayed unmatched. CDR3 sequence: CASSQDIGGTGYGYTF. In DNA, the CDR3 is TGCGCCAGCAGCCAAGATATAGGGGGCACGGGCTATGGCTACACCTTC.

The rearrangement uses TRBV28 and TRBJ1-5, with 7 bases that match TRBD1. CDR3 length: 14 amino acids. V trimming: 8 bases; J trimming: 0 bases; junction bases outside the gene matches: 4. Germline loops: CDR1 MDHEN, CDR2 SYDVKM. The CDR3 DNA reads as TGTGCCAGCGCGGACAGGACTAGCAATCAGCCCCAGCATTTT. It codes for CASADRTSNQPQHF.

This clone has a handful of counts. The chain combines TRBV5-8 with TRBJ1-1, with unresolved D. Looked up from germline, CDR1 is SGHTS and CDR2 is YDEGEE. The CDR3 covers 18 residues. V lost 5 bases, J lost 1 base, and 24 bases lay in between. The CDR3 DNA follows: TGTGCCAGCAGGCTGGAGAGGAAGAAAGGGTTGCAGAACACTGAAGCTTTCTTT. Protein: CASRLERKKGLQNTEAFF.